The 28 T cell receptor beta chains reported below all come from one sample, sequenced in a study of T cells and Merkel cell carcinoma outcomes. Here immunoSEQ multiplex PCR was the method, and the copy in TCRdb shows in-frame clones only, minus some. Of 6,700 or so clones in the sample, around 90% were seen once. Material for sequencing was tumor tissue from Merkel cell carcinoma. Receptor source: a human donor with Merkel cell carcinoma.

J is TRBJ2-5 and V is TRBV29-1, with 11 bases lining up with TRBD2. Trimming cost V 3 bases and J 5 bases; bases outside gene matches: 5. Germline-derived CDR1 and CDR2 are SQVTM and ANQGSEA. The CDR3 is 14 amino acids. The CDR3 sequence is CSVELAGGRETQYF. CDR3 nucleotides: TGCAGCGTTGAGTTAGCGGGGGGGCGTGAGACCCAGTACTTC.

This chain connects TRBV11-2 to TRBJ2-2; possibly TRBD1 for D (5 bases). With 3 bases removed from V and 1 base from J, the gap between germline ends came to 6 bases. The CDR3 consists of 14 residues. The germline V gene has CDR1 SGHAT and CDR2 FQNNGV. As DNA, the CDR3 is TGTGCCAGCAGCTTTGGACAGAACACCGGGGAGCTGTTTTTT. Encoded protein: CASSFGQNTGELFF.

The chain uses TRBV10-1 and TRBJ2-2, with 7 bases fitting TRBD1. The CDR3 has 19 amino acids. With V trimmed by 3 bases and J by 0 bases, 13 bases remained unmatched. Germline V gene sequence: CDR1 WNHNN, CDR2 SYGVQD (reference sequence). For the CDR3, the DNA is TGCGCCAGCAGTGACGGACAGGACTCTCGCCCAGCGAACACCGGGGAGCTGTTTTTT. Protein product: CASSDGQDSRPANTGELFF.

This clone was seen once. The chain recombines TRBV13 with TRBJ1-6; TRBD1 is a possible D gene (5 bases). CDR3 length: 15 amino acids. CDR1 PRHDT and CDR2 FYEKMQ come from the germline V gene (reference sequence). Trimming took 5 bases from V and 5 from J, leaving 13 bases between them. CDR3 protein: CASSTGAANNSPLHF. CDR3 nucleotide sequence: TGTGCCAGCAGCACCGGGGCAGCCAATAATTCACCCCTCCACTTT. Full variable domain (outside the CDR3, taken from reference TRBV13 and TRBJ1-6): AAGVIQSPRHLIKEKRETATLKCYPIPRHDTVYWYQQGPGQDPQFLISFYEKMQSDKGSIPDRFSAQQFSDYHSELNMSSLELGDSALYFCASSTGAANNSPLHFGNGTRLTVT.

The rearrangement joins TRBV6-5 to TRBJ1-2; perhaps TRBD1 as D (5 bases). V was pared by 8 bases and J by 5 bases, with 15 bases between. CDR3 length: 13 amino acids. Germline-derived CDR1 and CDR2 are MNHEY and SVGAGI. CDR3 nucleotides: TGTGCCAGCGGGGGGGAACTGGGGTATGGCTACACCTTC. It encodes CASGGELGYGYTF.

CDR3 in DNA: TGTGCCAGCAGCCAGACCCCCTCCCCCGGGAGGTTTCAGCCCCAGCATTTT. It specifies CASSQTPSPGRFQPQHF. J is TRBJ1-5 and V is TRBV7-8; D is undetermined. Germline V CDR1 and CDR2: SGHVS, FQNEAQ. This CDR3 region has 17 residues. V was clipped by 5 bases and J by 6 bases, with 23 bases between them.

The genes are TRBV5-1 and TRBJ1-6; no definite D call. Germline CDR1 SGHRS, CDR2 YFSETQ. V lost 0 bases and J 7 bases, leaving 11 bases between the germline ends. The CDR3 totals 15 residues. The CDR3 region is CASSLGAGGNSPLHF. In DNA form, the CDR3 reads TGCGCCAGCAGCTTGGGGGCGGGAGGAAATTCACCCCTCCACTTT. Variable domain in full (rest from reference TRBV5-1 and TRBJ1-6): KAGVTQTPRYLIKTRGQQVTLSCSPISGHRSVSWYQQTPGQGLQFLFEYFSETQRNKGNFPGRFSGRQFSNSRSEMNVSTLELGDSALYLCASSLGAGGNSPLHFGNGTRLTVT.

The gene calls are TRBV6-5 and TRBJ1-2; D is ambiguous. CDR1 and CDR2 from the germline V gene are MNHEY and SVGAGI. This CDR3 is 12 amino acids long. Trimming removed 7 bases from V and 2 bases from J, with 8 bases in between. CDR3 DNA: TGTGCCAGCAAGCGACAAAACTATGGCTACACCTTC. Its protein product is CASKRQNYGYTF.

This chain joins TRBV12-5 and TRBJ1-5, with D unclear. V shed 1 base and J shed 4 bases, with 5 bases lying between them. Germline loops: CDR1 LGHNT, CDR2 FRNRAP. CDR3 size: 13 residues. This CDR3 reads CASGLGLNQPQHF. The DNA of the CDR3 is TGTGCTAGTGGTTTGGGCCTGAATCAGCCCCAGCATTTT.

V usage is TRBV9 and J usage is TRBJ1-2; D is possibly TRBD1 (5 bases). The V gene's germline CDR1 is SGDLS and CDR2 YYNGEE. CDR3 length: 14 residues. With 0 bases removed from V and 2 bases from J, the gap between germline ends came to 8 bases. In DNA, the CDR3 is TGTGCCAGCAGCGTAGGGCAGGGAAACTATGGCTACACCTTC. This translates into CASSVGQGNYGYTF. Complete variable domain (other parts from reference TRBV9 and TRBJ1-2): DSGVTQTPKHLITATGQRVTLRCSPRSGDLSVYWYQQSLDQGLQFLIQYYNGEERAKGNILERFSAQQFPDLHSELNLSSLELGDSALYFCASSVGQGNYGYTFGSGTRLTVV.

The rearrangement joins TRBV23-1 to TRBJ1-6; D is perhaps TRBD1 (5 bases). TRBV23-1 is identified as an open reading frame with a role that is uncertain. V was shortened by 3 bases and J by 4 bases, with 16 bases between the two germline ends. CDR3 length: 17 residues. The chain's CDR3 is CASSQPAGTPYNSPLHF. CDR3 in DNA: TGCGCCAGCAGTCAGCCGGCGGGGACCCCTTATAATTCACCCCTCCACTTT.

The gene calls are TRBV29-1 and TRBJ1-2, with TRBD1 matching over 8 bases. The junction had 4 bases not matched to a gene; V was cut back by 6 bases and J by 4 bases. This CDR3 is 12 amino acids long. Germline V lookup: CDR1 SQVTM, CDR2 ANQGSEA. In DNA, the CDR3 is TGCAGCGTGGGGGACAGGTCCTATGGCTACACCTTC. Its translation is CSVGDRSYGYTF.

The V gene is TRBV11-3, the J gene TRBJ1-1; D gene ambiguous. The CDR3 totals 13 residues. Trimming pared 5 bases from V and 1 base from J, leaving 8 bases between. The germline CDR1 and CDR2 sequences are SGHNT and YENEEA. CDR3 residues: CASSLTPNTEAFF. DNA for the CDR3: TGTGCCAGCAGCCTAACACCGAACACTGAAGCTTTCTTT.

The V gene is TRBV7-2, the J gene TRBJ2-1; 12 nucleotides line up with TRBD2. The CDR3 consists of 15 residues. V was clipped by 3 bases and J by 7 bases; unmatched bases: 4. Looked up from germline, CDR1 is SGHTA and CDR2 is FQGNSA. CDR3 protein: CASSLASGGGNEQFF. As DNA, the CDR3 is TGTGCCAGCAGCTTGGCTAGCGGGGGGGGTAATGAGCAGTTCTTC.

The chain links TRBV27 to TRBJ2-5; possible D gene TRBD2, 7 bases. Trimming stripped 8 bases from V and 4 bases from J, with 14 bases between. Germline CDR1 and CDR2: MNHEY and SMNVEV (reference sequence). The CDR3 length is 13 residues. The CDR3 nucleotides are TGTGCCAGCCCCACCGGGGGGCGAGAGACCCAGTACTTC. Its protein product is CASPTGGRETQYF.

This chain uses TRBV5-1 with TRBJ2-7, with a possible D match to TRBD2 (6 bases). The CDR3 length is 15 residues. V gave up 0 bases and J gave up 3 bases, with 13 bases separating them. Germline loops: CDR1 SGHRS, CDR2 YFSETQ. Written as DNA, the CDR3 is TGCGCCAGCAGCTTGGGTTGGACGGGGGACTACGAGCAGTACTTC. Translating gives CASSLGWTGDYEQYF.

The DNA of the CDR3 is TGCGCCAGCAGCCAAGACCCCAATAACTATGGCTACACCTTC. It encodes CASSQDPNNYGYTF. V is TRBV4-3 and J is TRBJ1-2; D unresolved. Per the germline V gene, CDR1 is LGHNA and CDR2 is YSLEER. The CDR3 loop spans 14 amino acids. The V and J ends lost 0 bases and 1 base respectively, with 6 bases between them.

This chain uses TRBV9 with TRBJ2-3; TRBD2 matches 12 bases. V shed 4 bases, J shed 4 bases, and the junction held 10 bases outside the gene matches. CDR1 and CDR2 (germline): SGDLS, YYNGEE. The CDR3 spans 17 residues. CDR3 loop: CASSQGLAGGLSDTQYF. The CDR3 DNA reads TGTGCCAGCAGCCAGGGCCTAGCGGGGGGGTTATCAGATACGCAGTATTTT. Full variable domain (missing parts from reference TRBV9 and TRBJ2-3): DSGVTQTPKHLITATGQRVTLRCSPRSGDLSVYWYQQSLDQGLQFLIQYYNGEERAKGNILERFSAQQFPDLHSELNLSSLELGDSALYFCASSQGLAGGLSDTQYFGPGTRLTVL.

The chain is built from TRBV4-1 and TRBJ1-1, with D unresolved. This CDR3 has 15 amino acids. Germline V gene data show CDR1 as MGHRA and CDR2 as YSYEKL. Between the trimmed V and J ends, which lost 4 bases and 0 bases, there was a span of 12 bases. The DNA of the CDR3 is TGCGCCAGCAGCCGGACGGATCTCATGAACACTGAAGCTTTCTTT. Translating gives CASSRTDLMNTEAFF.

The chain recombines TRBV11-2 with TRBJ2-7; 7 nucleotides match TRBD1. The V segment lost 6 bases and the J segment 2 bases; nucleotides outside the gene matches: 10. The germline V gene has CDR1 SGHAT and CDR2 FQNNGV. The CDR3 sequence is 15 residues long. CDR3 bases: TGTGCCAGCAGGCAGGTGGGGACAGCCACCTACGAGCAGTACTTC. Translating gives CASRQVGTATYEQYF.

The chain has TRBV11-2 and TRBJ2-2, with TRBD1 identical over 10 bases. The CDR3 length is 17 residues. The germline gives CDR1 SGHAT, CDR2 FQNNGV. The junction had 8 bases not matched to a gene; V was cut back by 4 bases and J by 3 bases. CDR3 residues: CASSSPPDRGYTGELFF. The CDR3 coding sequence is TGTGCCAGCAGCTCACCTCCGGACAGGGGGTACACCGGGGAGCTGTTTTTT.

V and J are TRBV11-2 and TRBJ2-1; 7 nucleotides line up with TRBD2. The CDR3 runs 16 residues. Looked up from germline, CDR1 is SGHAT and CDR2 is FQNNGV. The J segment lost 1 base and the V segment lost 4 bases, leaving 7 bases of the junction unmatched. For the CDR3, the DNA is TGTGCCAGCAGCTCCCCGGCCGGGGGGTCCTACAATGAGCAGTTCTTC. This sequence encodes CASSSPAGGSYNEQFF.

This chain links TRBV19 with TRBJ1-6; 8 nucleotides line up with TRBD1. V dropped 6 bases and J dropped 0; count of bases not matched to a gene: 4. Germline CDR1 and CDR2: LNHDA and SQIVND (reference sequence). The CDR3 is 16 amino acids. As DNA, the CDR3 is TGTGCCAGTAGACATACAGGGGGCTCCTATAATTCACCCCTCCACTTT. Translating it yields CASRHTGGSYNSPLHF.

This clone came up once. The chain joins TRBV4-2 to TRBJ1-2, with 8 bases matching TRBD1. The CDR3 runs to 14 residues. Trimming cost V 4 bases and J 3 bases; bases outside gene matches: 4. Germline V gives CDR1 LGHNA, CDR2 YNFKEQ. CDR3 sequence (DNA): TGTGCCAGCAGCCCAGGGGGCGGCGACTATGGCTACACCTTC. This gives the protein CASSPGGGDYGYTF.

The V and J genes are TRBV29-1 and TRBJ2-5; 14 bases agree with TRBD2. There are 14 residues in the CDR3. In germline, CDR1 is SQVTM, CDR2 ANQGSEA. V was clipped by 6 bases and J by 4 bases; unmatched bases: 4. CDR3 protein: CSVGTSGGPETQYF. The CDR3, as DNA: TGCAGCGTGGGGACTAGCGGGGGACCAGAGACCCAGTACTTC.

The V call is TRBV18, the J call TRBJ1-2; no definite D call. This CDR3 has 13 amino acids. Per the germline V gene, CDR1 is KGHSH and CDR2 is LQKENI. Trimming shortened V by 0 bases and J by 4 bases, and 6 bases separated the two germline ends. DNA for the CDR3: TGTGCCAGCTCACCACCCTACGGCTATGGCTACACCTTC. Translating gives CASSPPYGYGYTF.

The chain employs TRBV5-1 and TRBJ1-1, with D possibly matching TRBD1 (5 bases). V was cut by 0 bases and J by 0 bases, with 12 bases left in between. The CDR3 runs to 16 residues. In germline, CDR1 is SGHRS, CDR2 YFSETQ. The CDR3 loop is CASSLASGGVNTEAFF. The CDR3, as DNA: TGCGCCAGCAGCTTGGCCAGTGGAGGGGTGAACACTGAAGCTTTCTTT. Together with reference TRBV5-1 and TRBJ1-1, the CDR3 gives the full variable domain: KAGVTQTPRYLIKTRGQQVTLSCSPISGHRSVSWYQQTPGQGLQFLFEYFSETQRNKGNFPGRFSGRQFSNSRSEMNVSTLELGDSALYLCASSLASGGVNTEAFFGQGTRLTVV.

The chain combines TRBV7-2 with TRBJ1-2; D may be TRBD1 (6 bases). Germline V gives CDR1 SGHTA, CDR2 FQGNSA. V shed 5 bases and J shed 3 bases, with 13 bases lying between them. The CDR3 runs to 14 residues. CDR3 DNA: TGTGCCAGCAGCCCAAGGGGGGGTTACTATGGCTACACCTTC. Encoded protein: CASSPRGGYYGYTF.